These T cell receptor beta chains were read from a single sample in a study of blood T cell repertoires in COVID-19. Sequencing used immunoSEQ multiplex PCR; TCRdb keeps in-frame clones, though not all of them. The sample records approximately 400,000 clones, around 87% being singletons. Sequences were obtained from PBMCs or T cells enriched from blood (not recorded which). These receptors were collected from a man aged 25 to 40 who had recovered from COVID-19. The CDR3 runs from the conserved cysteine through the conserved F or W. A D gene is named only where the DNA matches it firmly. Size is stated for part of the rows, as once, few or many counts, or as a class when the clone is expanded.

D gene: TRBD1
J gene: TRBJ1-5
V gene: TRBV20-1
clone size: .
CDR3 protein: CSASLRGRIGSNQPQHF

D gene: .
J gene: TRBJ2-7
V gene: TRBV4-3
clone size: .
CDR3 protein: CASSQLQDPAYEQYF

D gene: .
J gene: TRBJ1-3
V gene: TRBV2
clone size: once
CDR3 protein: CASSEGVSGNTIYF

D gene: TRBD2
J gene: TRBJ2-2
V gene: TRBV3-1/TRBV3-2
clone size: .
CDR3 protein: CASSPSGGNTGELFF

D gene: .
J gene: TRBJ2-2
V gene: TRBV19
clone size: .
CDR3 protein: CASMEWAGGELFF

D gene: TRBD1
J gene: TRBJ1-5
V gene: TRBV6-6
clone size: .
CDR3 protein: CASSYPGQGPEAQHF

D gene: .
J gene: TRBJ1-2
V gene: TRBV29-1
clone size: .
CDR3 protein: CSVTPPRDQEYYGYTF

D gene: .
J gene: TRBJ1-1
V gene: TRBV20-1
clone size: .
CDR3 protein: CSARDSMAFF

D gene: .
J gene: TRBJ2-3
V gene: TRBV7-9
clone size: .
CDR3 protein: CASSPRSGTDTQYF

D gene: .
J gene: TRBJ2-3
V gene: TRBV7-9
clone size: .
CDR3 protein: CASSFGEDTDTQYF

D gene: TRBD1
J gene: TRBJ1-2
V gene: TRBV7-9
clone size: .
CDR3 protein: CASSGQDPWYGYTF

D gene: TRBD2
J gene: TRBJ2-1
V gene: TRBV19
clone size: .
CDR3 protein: CASSIALAGGIYNEQFF

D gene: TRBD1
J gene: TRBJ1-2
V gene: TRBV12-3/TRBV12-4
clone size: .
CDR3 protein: CASSSDRRGYTF

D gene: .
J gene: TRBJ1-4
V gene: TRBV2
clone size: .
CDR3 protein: CATNDRGAEKLFF

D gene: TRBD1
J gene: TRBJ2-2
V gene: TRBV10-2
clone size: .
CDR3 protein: CAGTGQGTGELFF

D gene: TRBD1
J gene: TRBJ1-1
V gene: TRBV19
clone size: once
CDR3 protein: CASNLGDRVLGTEAFF

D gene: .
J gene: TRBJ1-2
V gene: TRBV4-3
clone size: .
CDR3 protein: CASSKEDGGGYTF

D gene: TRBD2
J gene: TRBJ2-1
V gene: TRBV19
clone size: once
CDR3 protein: CASSLGGSSYNEQFF

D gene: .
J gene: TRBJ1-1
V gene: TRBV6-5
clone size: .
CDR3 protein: CASSYSLGGVDTEAFF

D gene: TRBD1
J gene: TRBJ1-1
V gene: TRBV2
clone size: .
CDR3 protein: CASSRDRGPEEWTEAFF

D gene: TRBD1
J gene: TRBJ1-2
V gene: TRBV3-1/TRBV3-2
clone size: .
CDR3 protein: CASSPDRWGGYTF

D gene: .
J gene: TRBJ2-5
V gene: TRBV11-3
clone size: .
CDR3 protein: CASSFGVQETQYF

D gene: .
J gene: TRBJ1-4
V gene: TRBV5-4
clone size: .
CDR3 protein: CASSRTVGQGLEKLFF

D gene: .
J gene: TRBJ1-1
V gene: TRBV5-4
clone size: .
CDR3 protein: CASSLAVEVTEAFF

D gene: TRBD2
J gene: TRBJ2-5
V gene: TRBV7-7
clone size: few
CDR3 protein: CASASSGGAGETQYF

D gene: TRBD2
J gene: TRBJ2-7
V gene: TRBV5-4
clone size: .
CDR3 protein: CASSSRGYEQYF

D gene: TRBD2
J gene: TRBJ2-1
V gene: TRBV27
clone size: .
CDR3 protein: CASSGSGTSAYNEQFF

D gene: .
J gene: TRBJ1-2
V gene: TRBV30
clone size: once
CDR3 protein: CACGAPTGLGYTF

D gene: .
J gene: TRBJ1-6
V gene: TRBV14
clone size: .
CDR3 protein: CASSLGVSNSPLHF

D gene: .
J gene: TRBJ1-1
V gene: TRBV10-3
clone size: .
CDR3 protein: CAIDSGRNTEAFF

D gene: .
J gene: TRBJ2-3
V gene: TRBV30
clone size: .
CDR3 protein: CAWSRGLSTDTQYF

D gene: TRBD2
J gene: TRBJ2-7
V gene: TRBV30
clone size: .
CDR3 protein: CALKRGYEQYF

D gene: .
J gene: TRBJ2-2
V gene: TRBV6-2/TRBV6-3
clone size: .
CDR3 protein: CASSFQTGELFF

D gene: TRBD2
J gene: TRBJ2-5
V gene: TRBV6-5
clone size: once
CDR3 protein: CASSQRDLQETQYF

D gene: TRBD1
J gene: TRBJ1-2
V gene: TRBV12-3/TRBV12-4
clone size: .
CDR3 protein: CASSLGGSGYTF

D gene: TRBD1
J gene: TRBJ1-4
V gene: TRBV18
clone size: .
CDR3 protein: CASSVGTVNEKLFF

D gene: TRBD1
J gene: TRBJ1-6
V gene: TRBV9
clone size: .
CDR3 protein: CASSHGTANSPLHF

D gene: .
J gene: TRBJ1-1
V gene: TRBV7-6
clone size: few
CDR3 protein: CASSPRVGAEAFF

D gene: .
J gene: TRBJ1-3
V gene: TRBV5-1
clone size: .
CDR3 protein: CASSLAGTENTIYF

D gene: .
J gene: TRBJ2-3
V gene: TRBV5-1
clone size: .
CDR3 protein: CASSLSSSFWDTQYF